This TCR beta chain was sequenced for a study of blood T cell repertoires in COVID-19. Overall study: The United States, Italy and Spain provided the acute and convalescent COVID-19 samples. T cells, B-cell-depleted T cells, or PBMCs provided the cDNA or gDNA that served as material.

Generated by immunoSEQ multiplex PCR, the TCRdb table keeps only in-frame clones and is missing some. The data hold over 150,000 clones, with 85% to 90% observed a single time. Germline CDR1 is SGHVS and CDR2 is FNYEAQ. The CDR3 extends over 13 amino acids. V shed 5 bases and J shed 1 base, with 8 bases lying between them. Seattle's enrolled individuals joined amid active infection and were then monitored longitudinally. Ten or more counts support this clone. The same CDR3 arises from other DNA sequences in this sample as well. V gene TRBV7-6 combines with J gene TRBJ1-1, with D unresolved. This receptor was identified in a woman aged 70-85 years with COVID-19, enrolled during active disease. The sequenced sample consisted of peripheral blood. The CDR3 here is CASSPGGNTEAFF. CDR3 DNA: TGTGCCAGCAGCCCAGGTGGGAACACTGAAGCTTTCTTT.